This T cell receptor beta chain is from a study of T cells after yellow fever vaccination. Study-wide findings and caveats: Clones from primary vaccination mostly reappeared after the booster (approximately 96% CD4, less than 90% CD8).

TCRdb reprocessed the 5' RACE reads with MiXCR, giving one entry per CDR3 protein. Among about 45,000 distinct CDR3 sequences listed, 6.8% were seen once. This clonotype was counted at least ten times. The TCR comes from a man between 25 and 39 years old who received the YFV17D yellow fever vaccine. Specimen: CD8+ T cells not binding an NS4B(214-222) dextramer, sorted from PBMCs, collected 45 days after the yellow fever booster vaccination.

Here the CDR3 DNA reads TGTGCCAGCAGCTTAGCAGGACAGGGCTACGAGCAGTACTTC. This codes for CASSLAGQGYEQYF. The chain uses TRBV7-9 and TRBJ2-7; 8 bases are a match to TRBD1. The CDR3 consists of 14 residues. The J segment lost 3 bases and the V segment lost 0 bases, leaving 1 base of the junction unmatched. Germline V CDR1 and CDR2: SEHNR, FQNEAQ (reference sequence).